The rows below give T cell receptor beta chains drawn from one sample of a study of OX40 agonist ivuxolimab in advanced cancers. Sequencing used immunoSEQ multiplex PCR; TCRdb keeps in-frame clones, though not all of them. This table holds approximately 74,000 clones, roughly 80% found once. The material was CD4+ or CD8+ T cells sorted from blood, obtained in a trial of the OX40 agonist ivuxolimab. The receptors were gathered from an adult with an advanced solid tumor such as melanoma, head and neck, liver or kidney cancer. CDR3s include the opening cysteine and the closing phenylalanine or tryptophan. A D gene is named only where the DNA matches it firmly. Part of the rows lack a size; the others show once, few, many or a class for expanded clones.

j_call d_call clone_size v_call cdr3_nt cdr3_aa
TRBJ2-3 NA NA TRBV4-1 TGCGCCAGCAGCACCAAAGGGGCACCTGCTGCCACAGATACGCAGTATTTT CASSTKGAPAATDTQYF
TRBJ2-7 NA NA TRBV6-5 TGTGCCAGCAGTTATGAGGGAGGAAGCGAGCAGTACTTC CASSYEGGSEQYF
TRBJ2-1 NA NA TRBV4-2 TGTGCCAGCAGTTGGCCGGATCTTAACAATGAGCAGTTCTTC CASSWPDLNNEQFF
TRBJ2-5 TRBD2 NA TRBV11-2 TGTGCCAGCAGCTTAGCGCTAGCGGGGGGGCAAGAGACCCAGTACTTC CASSLALAGGQETQYF
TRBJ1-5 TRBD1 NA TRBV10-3 TGTGCCATCAGTGGGTTGAGGGGGCCGAATCAGCCCCAGCATTTT CAISGLRGPNQPQHF
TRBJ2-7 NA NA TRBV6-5 TGTGCCAGCAGGCCACTTGACAGCTCCTACGAGCAGTACTTC CASRPLDSSYEQYF
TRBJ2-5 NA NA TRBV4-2 TGTGCCAGCAGCCACGGCCGCGGGTACGGGAGTGGAGAGACCCAGTACTTC CASSHGRGYGSGETQYF
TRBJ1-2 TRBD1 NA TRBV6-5 TGTGCCAGCAGTTACGAGACAGGGTCAGGCTACACCTTC CASSYETGSGYTF
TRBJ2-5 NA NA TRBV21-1 TGTGCCAGCAGCAAATGTTTCTCACAACAAGAGACCCAGTACTTC CASSKCFSQQETQYF
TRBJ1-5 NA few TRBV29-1 TGCAGCGTGGGGGACACCTCCAATCAGCCCCAGCATTTT CSVGDTSNQPQHF
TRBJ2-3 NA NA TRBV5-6 TGTGCCAGCAGCTTGGAGGTGACTAGCACAGATACGCAGTATTTT CASSLEVTSTDTQYF
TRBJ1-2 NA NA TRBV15 TGTGCCACCAGCAGAACCTCCGGAGCCTATGGCTACACCTTC CATSRTSGAYGYTF
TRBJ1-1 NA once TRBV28 TGTGCCAGCGTAGGGGGAATGAACACTGAAGCTTTCTTT CASVGGMNTEAFF
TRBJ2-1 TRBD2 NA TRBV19 TGTGCCAGTAAAGGGACTACGACCCATGAGCAGTTCTTC CASKGTTTHEQFF
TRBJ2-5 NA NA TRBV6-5 TGTGCCAGCACCACCCTGGGCGGGGGCGGGCAGACCCAGTACTTC CASTTLGGGGQTQYF
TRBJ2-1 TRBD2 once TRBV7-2 TGTGCCAGCAGCTTAGCATCCCCCGGACTAGCGGGAGGAATTGAGCAGTTCTTC CASSLASPGLAGGIEQFF
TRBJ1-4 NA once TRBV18 TGTGCCAGCTCAAGACCGGGGGAGGGTGAAAAACTGTTTTTT CASSRPGEGEKLFF
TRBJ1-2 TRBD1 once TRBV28 TGTGCCAGCAGTCTTCCCGCGGGGACAGGGGCGCGCTATGGCTACACCTTC CASSLPAGTGARYGYTF
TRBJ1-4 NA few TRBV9 TGTGCCAGCAGCCCGAGACGGGACTCAACTAATGAAAAACTGTTTTTT CASSPRRDSTNEKLFF
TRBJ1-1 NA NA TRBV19 TGTGCCAGTAGTATAGTTGGCAGGGGAGGTACTGAAGCTTTCTTT CASSIVGRGGTEAFF
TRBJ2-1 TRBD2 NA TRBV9 TGTGCCAGCAGGGGCCCGGGACTAGAGTCCCGATTACACTACAATGAGCAGTTCTTC CASRGPGLESRLHYNEQFF
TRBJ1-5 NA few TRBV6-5 TGTGCCAGCAGTTCCAGGGGCAGGCAGCCCCAGCATTTT CASSSRGRQPQHF
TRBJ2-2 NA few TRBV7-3 TGTGCCAGCAGCTCCCAGAGGGCACTGGGCACCGGGGAGCTGTTTTTT CASSSQRALGTGELFF
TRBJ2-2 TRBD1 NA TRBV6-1 TGTGCCAGCAGTGCACGGACAGGGAACACCGGGGAGCTGTTTTTT CASSARTGNTGELFF
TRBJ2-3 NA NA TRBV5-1 TGCGCCAGCAGCTCATCCGACAGATACACAGATACGCAGTATTTT CASSSSDRYTDTQYF
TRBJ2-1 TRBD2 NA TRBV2 TGTGCCAGAAATTCTGGGACTAGCGAGATAAATGAGCAGTTCTTC CARNSGTSEINEQFF
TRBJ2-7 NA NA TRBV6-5 TGTGCCAGCAGTTACATTCGGGAGTACGAGCAGTACTTC CASSYIREYEQYF
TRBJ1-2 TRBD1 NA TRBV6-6 TGTGCCAGCAGACACGACAGGGATAACGATGGCTACACCTTC CASRHDRDNDGYTF
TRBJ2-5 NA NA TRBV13 TGTGCCAGCAGCTTAGATCGGACGGGACAAGAGACCCAGTACTTC CASSLDRTGQETQYF
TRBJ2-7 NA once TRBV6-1 TGTGCCAGCAGGGAAGGACTTAGCTCATCGGAGCAGTACTTC CASREGLSSSEQYF
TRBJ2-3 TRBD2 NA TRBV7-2 TGTGCCAGCAGCTCCTTTCCGGGGGGGATAGATACGCAGTATTTT CASSSFPGGIDTQYF
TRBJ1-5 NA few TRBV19 TGTGCCAGTAGTATCAGGACAGATTTCAATCAGCCCCAGCATTTT CASSIRTDFNQPQHF
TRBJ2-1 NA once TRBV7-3 TGTGCCAGCAGCTTGGAAAGCTCCTACAATGAGCAGTTCTTC CASSLESSYNEQFF
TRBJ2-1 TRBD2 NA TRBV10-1 TGCGCCAGCAGTGAGAGGGGGCGGGGGGGCCTAAATGAGCAGTTCTTC CASSERGRGGLNEQFF
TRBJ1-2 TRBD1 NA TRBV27 TGTGCCAGCAGTTGGGATAGGGGGCATGGCTACACCTTC CASSWDRGHGYTF
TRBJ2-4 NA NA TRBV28 TGTGCCATCACCCCAGGGGGGTCCAAAAACATTCAGTACTTC CAITPGGSKNIQYF
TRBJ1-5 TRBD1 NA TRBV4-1 TGCGCCAGCAGCCAACAGGGGGCCCCATGGATAAATCAGCCCCAGCATTTT CASSQQGAPWINQPQHF
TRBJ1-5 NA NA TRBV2 TGTGCCAGCAGTGAGTGGGGGGCGGGTCAGCCCCAGCATTTT CASSEWGAGQPQHF
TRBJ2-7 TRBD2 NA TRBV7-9 TGTGCCAGCGACCCCGGTAGCGGGGCCGAGTACGAGCAGTACTTC CASDPGSGAEYEQYF
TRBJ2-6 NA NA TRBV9 TGTGCCAGCAGCGCGCAAAACAGGGCTGGGGCCAACGTCCTGACTTTC CASSAQNRAGANVLTF
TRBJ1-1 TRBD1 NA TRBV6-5 TGTGCCAGCAGTCCGGGACAGGGGGCCACTGAAGCTTTCTTT CASSPGQGATEAFF
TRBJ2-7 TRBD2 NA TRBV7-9 TGTGCCAGCAGCGAGTTGGGACTAGCAAAGTCTCCCTACGAGCAGTACTTC CASSELGLAKSPYEQYF
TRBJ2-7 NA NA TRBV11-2 TGTGCCAGCAGCTTAGGGAGGGGAGGCTCCTACGAGCAGTACTTC CASSLGRGGSYEQYF
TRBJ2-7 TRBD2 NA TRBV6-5 TGTGCCAGCAGTTACAGGGCTAGCGGGAGTTACGAGCAGTACTTC CASSYRASGSYEQYF
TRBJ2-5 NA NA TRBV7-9 TGTGCCAGCATCCTATTATTGGGAGAGACCCAGTACTTC CASILLLGETQYF
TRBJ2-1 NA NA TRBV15 TGTGCCACCAGCGAACGGGACGAGCAGTTCTTC CATSERDEQFF
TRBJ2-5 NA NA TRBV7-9 TGTGCCAGCAGCTTAGGGACCAAAGAGACCCAGTACTTC CASSLGTKETQYF
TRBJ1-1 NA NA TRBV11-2 TGTGCCAGCGAAGCGGGGCAGCCAATCCCCACTGAAGCTTTCTTT CASEAGQPIPTEAFF
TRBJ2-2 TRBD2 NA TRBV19 TGTGCCAGTAGTATGAGACTAGCGGGGAGCACCGGGGAGCTGTTTTTT CASSMRLAGSTGELFF
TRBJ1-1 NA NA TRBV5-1 TGCGCCAGCAGCTTGGGTGGGGGCTTCGGCACTGAAGCTTTCTTT CASSLGGGFGTEAFF
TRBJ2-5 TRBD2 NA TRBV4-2 TGTGCCAGCAGCCAAGAACTAGCGGGGGGCCGAACCCAAGAGACCCAGTACTTC CASSQELAGGRTQETQYF
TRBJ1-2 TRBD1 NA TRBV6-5 TGTGCCAGCAGTTCGGACAGGGGTCGGAACTATGGCTACACCTTC CASSSDRGRNYGYTF
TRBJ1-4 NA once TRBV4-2 TGTGCCAGCAGCCAAGCGGTCCAAGGTGCAACTAATGAAAAACTGTTTTTT CASSQAVQGATNEKLFF
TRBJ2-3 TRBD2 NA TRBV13 TGTGCCAGCAGCCGCCGGGCAGTTGGGGCTAGCGGCCACACAGATACGCAGTATTTT CASSRRAVGASGHTDTQYF
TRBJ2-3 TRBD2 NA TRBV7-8 TGTGCCAGCCGACCTACTAGCGGGGGGGCCCTGGGCACAGATACGCAGTATTTT CASRPTSGGALGTDTQYF
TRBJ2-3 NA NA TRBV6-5 TGTGCCAGCAGACGGACCAGGGGTACAGATACGCAGTATTTT CASRRTRGTDTQYF
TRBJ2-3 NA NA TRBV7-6 TGTGCCAGCACCGAGACTAGTTATGGGAACACAGATACGCAGTATTTT CASTETSYGNTDTQYF
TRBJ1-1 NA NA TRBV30 TGTGCCTGGAGCCTTACCAGTTGGACAGAGAACACTGAAGCTTTCTTT CAWSLTSWTENTEAFF
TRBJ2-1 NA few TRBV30 TGTGCCTCTCTTCCACGGTCTAGCTCCGATGAGCAGTTCTTC CASLPRSSSDEQFF
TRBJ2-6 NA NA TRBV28 TGTGCCAGCAGTCCCCCGGCGGCCAACGTCCTGACTTTC CASSPPAANVLTF